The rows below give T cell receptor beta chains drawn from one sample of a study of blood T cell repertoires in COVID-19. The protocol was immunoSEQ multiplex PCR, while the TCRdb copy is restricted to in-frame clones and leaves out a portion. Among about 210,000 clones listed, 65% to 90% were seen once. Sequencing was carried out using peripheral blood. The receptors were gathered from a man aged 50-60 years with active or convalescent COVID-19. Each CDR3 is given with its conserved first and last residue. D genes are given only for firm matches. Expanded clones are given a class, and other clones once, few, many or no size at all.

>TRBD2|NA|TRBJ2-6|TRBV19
CASTPRTSGAHSGANVLTF
TGTGCCAGTACCCCACGGACTAGCGGGGCCCACTCTGGGGCCAACGTCCTGACTTTC
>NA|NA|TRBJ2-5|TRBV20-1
CKGGASETQYF
TGCAAGGGGGGGGCCTCGGAGACCCAGTACTTC
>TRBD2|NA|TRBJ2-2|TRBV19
CASSTDPGLAAKRETGELFF
TGTGCCAGTAGTACAGACCCGGGACTAGCGGCGAAAAGGGAAACCGGGGAGCTGTTTTTT
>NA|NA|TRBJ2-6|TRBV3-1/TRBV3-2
CASSQGGSSSGANVLTF
TGTGCCAGCAGCCAAGGTGGTAGCTCCTCTGGGGCCAACGTCCTGACTTTC
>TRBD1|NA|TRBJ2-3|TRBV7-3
CASSRGQASTDTQYF
TGTGCCAGCAGCCGAGGACAGGCAAGCACAGATACGCAGTATTTT
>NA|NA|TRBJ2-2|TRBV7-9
CASSPQGINTGELFF
TGTGCCAGCAGCCCCCAGGGTATAAACACCGGGGAGCTGTTTTTT
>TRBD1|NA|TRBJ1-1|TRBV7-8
CASSPLDRGPEAFF
TGTGCCAGCAGCCCACTGGACAGGGGTCCTGAAGCTTTCTTT
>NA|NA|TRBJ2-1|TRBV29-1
CSGGPGHEQFF
TGCAGCGGTGGACCAGGGCATGAGCAGTTCTTC
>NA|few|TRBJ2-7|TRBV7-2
CASSPWTVSYEQYF
TGTGCCAGCAGCCCCTGGACAGTTTCCTACGAGCAGTACTTC
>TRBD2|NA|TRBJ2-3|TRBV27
CASREASGGRDTQYF
TGTGCCAGTAGGGAGGCTAGCGGGGGGAGGGATACGCAGTATTTT
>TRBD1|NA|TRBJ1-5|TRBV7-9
CASSLEGQGGNQPQHF
TGTGCCAGCAGCTTAGAGGGACAGGGTGGCAATCAGCCCCAGCATTTT
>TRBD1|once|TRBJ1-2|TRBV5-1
CASSLSTGDYGYTF
TGCGCCAGCAGCCTCTCGACAGGGGACTATGGCTACACCTTC
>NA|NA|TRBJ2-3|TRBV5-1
CASSKITGITDTQYF
TGCGCCAGCAGCAAAATAACAGGGATCACAGATACGCAGTATTTT
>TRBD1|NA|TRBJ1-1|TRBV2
CASSFDRGSTEAFF
TGTGCCAGCAGCTTCGACAGGGGCTCCACTGAAGCTTTCTTT
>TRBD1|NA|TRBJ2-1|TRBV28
CASSMGVGTGEEEGYNEQFF
TGTGCCAGCAGTATGGGTGTTGGGACAGGGGAAGAAGAGGGTTACAATGAGCAGTTCTTC
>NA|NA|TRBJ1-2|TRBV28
CASTAGSGYTF
TGTGCCAGCACCGCAGGTAGTGGCTACACCTTC
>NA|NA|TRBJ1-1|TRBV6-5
CASRPDSLNTEAFF
TGTGCCAGCAGGCCGGACAGCTTGAACACTGAAGCTTTCTTT
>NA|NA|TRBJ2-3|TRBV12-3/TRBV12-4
CASSSGDTDTQYF
TGTGCCAGCAGTTCAGGGGACACAGATACGCAGTATTTT
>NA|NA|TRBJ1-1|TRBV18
CASSPSQGAEAFF
TGTGCCAGCTCACCATCCCAAGGGGCTGAAGCTTTCTTT
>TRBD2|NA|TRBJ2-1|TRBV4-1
CASSQPLAGVASEQFF
TGCGCCAGCAGCCAACCTCTAGCGGGAGTCGCTAGTGAGCAGTTCTTC
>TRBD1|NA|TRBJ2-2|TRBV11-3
CASSLGQANTGELFF
TGTGCCAGCAGCCTGGGACAGGCGAACACCGGGGAGCTGTTTTTT
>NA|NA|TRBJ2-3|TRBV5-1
CASSLGQRGDTQYF
TGCGCCAGCAGCTTGGGGCAGCGTGGAGATACGCAGTATTTT
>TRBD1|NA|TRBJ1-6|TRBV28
CASTRQGVGNSPLHF
TGTGCCAGCACTAGACAGGGGGTGGGGAATTCACCCCTCCACTTT
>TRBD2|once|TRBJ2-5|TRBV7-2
CASSSWSSGRVETQYF
TGTGCCAGCAGCTCCTGGAGTAGCGGGAGGGTGGAGACCCAGTACTTC
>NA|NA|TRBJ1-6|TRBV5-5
CASSLVGLGGSYNSPLHF
TGTGCCAGCAGCTTGGTAGGATTGGGAGGGTCCTATAATTCACCCCTCCACTTT
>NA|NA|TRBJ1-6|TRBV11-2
CASSPGGGTLHF
TGTGCCAGCAGCCCGGGAGGCGGGACCCTCCACTTT
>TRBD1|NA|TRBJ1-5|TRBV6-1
CASSENYGQGRGNQPQHF
TGTGCCAGCAGTGAAAACTATGGACAGGGCCGGGGCAATCAGCCCCAGCATTTT
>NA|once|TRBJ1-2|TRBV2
CASSADRLGGYTF
TGTGCCAGCAGTGCTGACAGACTGGGAGGCTACACCTTC
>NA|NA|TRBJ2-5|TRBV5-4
CASSLGGGYQETQYF
TGTGCCAGCAGCTTGGGGGGGGGCTACCAAGAGACCCAGTACTTC
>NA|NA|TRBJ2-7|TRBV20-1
CSASPGTLASGKQYF
TGCAGTGCTAGTCCCGGGACACTGGCCTCGGGGAAGCAGTACTTC
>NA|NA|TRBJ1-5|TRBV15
CATSRGGNQPQHF
TGTGCCACCAGCAGAGGAGGCAATCAGCCCCAGCATTTT
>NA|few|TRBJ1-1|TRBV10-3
CAISQTKSNTEAFF
TGTGCCATCAGCCAAACAAAGTCGAACACTGAAGCTTTCTTT
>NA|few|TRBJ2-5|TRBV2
CASKGPITSSQETQYF
TGTGCCAGCAAAGGGCCCATTACTAGTTCTCAAGAGACCCAGTACTTC
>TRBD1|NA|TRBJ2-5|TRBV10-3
CAIRPGQGQETQYF
TGTGCCATCAGGCCGGGACAGGGCCAAGAGACCCAGTACTTC
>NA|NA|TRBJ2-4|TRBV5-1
CASSLGGHGKNIQYF
TGCGCCAGCAGCTTGGGGGGCCACGGGAAAAACATTCAGTACTTC
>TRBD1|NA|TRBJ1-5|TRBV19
CASSISGTVLKQPQHF
TGTGCCAGTAGTATTTCGGGGACAGTATTGAAACAGCCCCAGCATTTT
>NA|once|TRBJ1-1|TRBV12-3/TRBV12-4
CASRNRLNTEAFF
TGTGCCAGCAGAAACAGGCTGAACACTGAAGCTTTCTTT
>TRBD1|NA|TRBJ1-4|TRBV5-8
CASSPHRGFNEKLFF
TGTGCCAGCAGCCCCCACAGGGGATTTAATGAAAAACTGTTTTTT
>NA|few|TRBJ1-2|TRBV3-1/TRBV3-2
CASSQARVNYGYTF
TGTGCCAGCAGCCAAGCCCGCGTGAACTATGGCTACACCTTC
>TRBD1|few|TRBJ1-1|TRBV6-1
CASSEIGQGAREAFF
TGTGCCAGCAGTGAAATTGGACAGGGGGCGCGGGAGGCTTTCTTT
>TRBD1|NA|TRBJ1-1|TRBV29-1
CSGRRGTGGTEAFF
TGCAGCGGCCGAAGGGGGACAGGGGGAACTGAAGCTTTCTTT
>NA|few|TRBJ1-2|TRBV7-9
CASTSGEDYGYTF
TGTGCCAGCACCTCGGGGGAAGACTATGGCTACACCTTC
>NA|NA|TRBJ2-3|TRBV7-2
CASSLPPGGGTDTQYF
TGTGCCAGCAGCTTACCCCCGGGGGGCGGCACAGATACGCAGTATTTT
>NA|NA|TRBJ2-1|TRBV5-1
CASRGSGGDEQFF
TGCGCCAGCAGAGGGAGTGGCGGCGATGAGCAGTTCTTC
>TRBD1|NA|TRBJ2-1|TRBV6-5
CASTGQRPYNEQFF
TGTGCCAGCACGGGACAGAGACCATACAATGAGCAGTTCTTC
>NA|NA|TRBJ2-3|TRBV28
CASSFADSWQYF
TGTGCCAGCAGTTTCGCGGACAGTTGGCAGTATTTT